Following are 5 T cell receptor beta chains from one sample sequenced in a study of T cell changes during pregnancy in multiple sclerosis. The data were produced by immunoSEQ multiplex PCR, yet TCRdb's version contains in-frame clones alone and is incomplete. The sample records around 56,000 clones, about 88% being singletons. The source material was peripheral blood, sampled after pregnancy. Source of these receptors: a female donor with multiple sclerosis, enrolled in a pregnancy study.

The J gene is TRBJ1-2, the V gene TRBV5-5, with D perhaps TRBD1 (6 bases). The CDR3 covers 16 residues. With 0 bases removed from V and 2 bases from J, the gap between germline ends came to 14 bases. Germline V CDR1 and CDR2: SGHKS, YYEKEE (reference sequence). The CDR3 DNA follows: TGTGCCAGCAGCTTGGTGGGGGACAACGGAAACTATGGCTACACCTTC. Its protein is CASSLVGDNGNYGYTF.

This chain links TRBV5-1 with TRBJ2-3; TRBD2 agrees at 7 bases. The CDR3 runs to 14 residues. Germline CDR1 reads SGHRS; CDR2 reads YFSETQ. With V trimmed by 6 bases and J by 0 bases, 4 bases remained unmatched. CDR3 in DNA: TGCGCCAGCAATTACGGGGGGAGCACAGATACGCAGTATTTT. Amino acids: CASNYGGSTDTQYF.

The gene calls are TRBV5-1 and TRBJ2-2; no clear D. V was pared by 4 bases and J by 6 bases, with 10 bases between. The germline V gene has CDR1 SGHRS and CDR2 YFSETQ. The CDR3 totals 13 residues. The CDR3 region is CASSPDAAGELFF. The CDR3 DNA reads TGCGCCAGCAGCCCAGATGCCGCCGGGGAGCTGTTTTTT.

The chain uses TRBV29-1 and TRBJ2-1, with 8 bases matching TRBD1. The ends lost 4 bases at V and 10 bases at J; junction bases unmatched: 6. The germline V gene encodes CDR1 SQVTM and CDR2 ANQGSEA. The CDR3 has 12 residues. CDR3 region: CSVAWTGYEQFF. The CDR3 nucleotides read TGCAGCGTTGCCTGGACAGGGTACGAGCAGTTCTTC.

V usage is TRBV5-1 and J usage is TRBJ2-7; the D gene is possibly TRBD1 (5 bases). V lost 0 bases and J 9 bases, leaving 16 bases between the germline ends. Per germline, CDR1 SGHRS and CDR2 YFSETQ. The CDR3 is 14 amino acids. CDR3 DNA sequence: TGCGCCAGCAGCTTGGAATTTAGCAGGGTTGGGCAGTACTTC. Translating gives CASSLEFSRVGQYF.